Shown below are 21 T cell receptor beta chains from a single sample sequenced in a study of graft-versus-host responses after intestinal transplantation. TCRdb's copy holds only in-frame clones and misses some; the assay was immunoSEQ multiplex PCR. The sample lists about 40,000 clones, about 90% occurring once. This sample comprised PBMCs, obtained approximately 320 days after intestinal transplant. The receptors stem from a human patient who received an intestinal transplant, so some T cells may come from the graft donor.

V usage is TRBV7-6 and J usage is TRBJ2-7, with 11 positions matching TRBD2. The CDR3 runs 15 residues. J gave up 3 bases and V 5 bases, and 6 bases lay outside the gene matches. In germline, CDR1 is SGHVS, CDR2 FNYEAQ. The chain's CDR3 is CASSPQGLADYEQYF. DNA for the CDR3: TGTGCCAGCAGCCCGCAGGGACTAGCGGACTACGAGCAGTACTTC.

The rearrangement uses TRBV29-1 and TRBJ2-7; D is unclear. CDR3 length equals 12 residues. In germline, CDR1 is SQVTM, CDR2 ANQGSEA. Trimming removed 2 bases at V and 2 bases at J, with 7 bases between. CDR3 sequence: CSVEQAPYEQYF. Here the CDR3 DNA reads TGCAGCGTTGAACAGGCCCCCTACGAGCAGTACTTC.

The CDR3 nucleotides are TGTGCCAGCAGCTTAGCGGGGGGGGCATTTGTTGGCTACACCTTC. As protein: CASSLAGGAFVGYTF. The genes are TRBV7-6 and TRBJ1-2; a possible D gene is TRBD1 (6 bases). Looked up from germline, CDR1 is SGHVS and CDR2 is FNYEAQ. CDR3 size: 15 residues. The ends were cut back, 0 bases at V and 7 bases at J, with 15 bases in the middle.

This rearrangement joins TRBV5-1 to TRBJ2-3, with D unresolved. In germline, CDR1 is SGHRS, CDR2 YFSETQ. CDR3 size: 13 residues. Trimming shortened V by 3 bases and J by 2 bases, and 7 bases separated the two germline ends. The CDR3 bases are TGCGCCAGCAGCTCTCATCCCACAGATACGCAGTATTTT. It specifies CASSSHPTDTQYF.

The gene calls are TRBV5-6 and TRBJ1-3; D not certain. V lost 2 bases and J 0 bases, leaving 12 bases between the germline ends. The CDR3 has 16 residues. The germline V gene has CDR1 SGHDT and CDR2 YYEEEE. This chain's CDR3 is CASSFFSSLSGNTIYF. The DNA of the CDR3 is TGTGCCAGCAGCTTTTTTTCCAGTCTCTCTGGAAACACCATATATTTT. Full variable domain (rest looked up from reference TRBV5-6 and TRBJ1-3): DAGVTQSPTHLIKTRGQQVTLRCSPKSGHDTVSWYQQALGQGPQFIFQYYEEEERQRGNFPDRFSGHQFPNYSSELNVNALLLGDSALYLCASSFFSSLSGNTIYFGEGSWLTVV.

V is TRBV5-4 and J is TRBJ1-6; maybe TRBD1 (6 bases). Germline V gene sequence: CDR1 SGHNT, CDR2 YYREEE (reference sequence). V lost 0 bases, J lost 6 bases, and 10 bases lay in between. CDR3 length equals 15 residues. CDR3 sequence reads: CASSLAVGGNSPLHF. The CDR3 DNA follows: TGTGCCAGCAGCTTGGCCGTAGGGGGTAATTCACCCCTCCACTTT.

The rearrangement links TRBV6-9 to TRBJ2-5; the D gene is possibly TRBD2 (7 bases). CDR1 is MNHGY, CDR2 SVAAGI, per germline. The CDR3 is made up of 14 amino acids. Between the trimmed V and J ends, which lost 4 bases and 4 bases, there was a span of 13 bases. The DNA of the CDR3 is TGTGCCAGCAGTTCCCGGGGGGCGGGAGAGACCCAGTACTTC. Translating it yields CASSSRGAGETQYF.

V is TRBV9 and J is TRBJ2-3; D is perhaps TRBD2 (5 bases). The CDR3 totals 14 residues. V was trimmed by 0 bases and J by 5 bases, leaving 10 bases between them. Germline V gene lookup returns CDR1 SGDLS and CDR2 YYNGEE. CDR3 protein: CASSVEGVQDTQYF. The CDR3 DNA follows: TGTGCCAGCAGCGTAGAGGGAGTTCAAGATACGCAGTATTTT.

This chain joins TRBV5-1 and TRBJ1-1, with D perhaps matching TRBD1 (6 bases). Between the trimmed V and J ends, which lost 4 bases and 4 bases, there was a span of 11 bases. The CDR3 sequence is 13 residues long. Germline CDR1 reads SGHRS; CDR2 reads YFSETQ. CDR3 coding DNA: TGCGCCAGCAGCGGGGGGGCTAGCACTGAAGCTTTCTTT. Protein: CASSGGASTEAFF.

J is TRBJ2-5 and V is TRBV7-2, with D maybe TRBD1 (5 bases). This CDR3 contains 15 residues. The ends were cut back, 3 bases at V and 2 bases at J, with 13 bases in the middle. CDR1 and CDR2 from the germline V gene are SGHTA and FQGNSA. For the CDR3, the DNA is TGTGCCAGCAGCTTCAGGGAAAATGAGCAAGAGACCCAGTACTTC. Amino acid sequence: CASSFRENEQETQYF.

The gene calls are TRBV7-2 and TRBJ2-2, with 10 bases fitting TRBD2. The V gene end was trimmed by 5 bases and the J gene end by 1 base; junction bases not matched to a gene: 4. CDR1 is SGHTA, CDR2 FQGNSA, per germline. The CDR3 has 16 amino acids. The CDR3 region is CASSILAGENTGELFF. CDR3 coding DNA: TGTGCCAGCAGCATTCTAGCGGGGGAGAACACCGGGGAGCTGTTTTTT.

The V gene is TRBV9, the J gene TRBJ2-2; D gene ambiguous. Per the germline V gene, CDR1 is SGDLS and CDR2 is YYNGEE. V dropped 5 bases and J dropped 2 bases, with 10 bases sitting between them. The CDR3 has 14 amino acids. CDR3 in DNA: TGTGCCAGCAGATCCGGGCCAAACACCGGGGAGCTGTTTTTT. This translates into CASRSGPNTGELFF.

J is TRBJ2-1 and V is TRBV19; D is undetermined. The V end was cut by 3 bases, the J end by 2 bases, with 11 bases between. CDR1 LNHDA and CDR2 SQIVND come from the germline V gene (reference sequence). CDR3 size: 15 residues. DNA of the CDR3: TGTGCCAGTAGTATTCTGGCAGCGACCTACAATGAGCAGTTCTTC. This sequence encodes CASSILAATYNEQFF.

In nucleotides, the CDR3 is TGTGCCAGCAGTGAATGGGGGGCGCAGGGTGAGACCCAGTACTTC. Translated, it gives CASSEWGAQGETQYF. The chain uses TRBV6-1 and TRBJ2-5; tentatively, D is TRBD1 or TRBD2 (6 bases each). The CDR3 has 15 amino acids. CDR1 is MNHNS and CDR2 is SASEGT in the germline V gene. The V gene lost 2 bases and the J gene lost 5 bases, with 15 bases spanning the gap.

This rearrangement joins TRBV5-1 to TRBJ2-3; D is uncertain. Deletions cut 0 bases from V and 3 bases from J, with 14 bases between. Germline CDR1 and CDR2: SGHRS and YFSETQ. CDR3 size: 16 residues. CDR3 DNA: TGCGCCAGCAGCTTGGAAGGGTCCCTCGGAACAGATACGCAGTATTTT. Amino acids: CASSLEGSLGTDTQYF.

The chain links TRBV21-1 to TRBJ2-1. TRBV21-1 is marked as a pseudogene. The CDR3 has 17 amino acids. The CDR3 DNA reads as TGTGCCAGCAGCAAAGCGAAAGGGAACGACATCAAGAATGAGCAGTTCTTC. Protein: CASSKAKGNDIKNEQFF.

V is TRBV2 and J is TRBJ1-1; tentatively, D is TRBD1 (6 bases). Germline assignment: CDR1 SNHLY and CDR2 FYNNEI. V was cut by 7 bases and J by 7 bases, with 16 bases left in between. The length of the CDR3 is 13 residues. The CDR3 loop is CASNEDRTHEAFF. The CDR3 nucleotides are TGTGCCAGCAACGAAGACAGGACCCATGAAGCTTTCTTT.

The J gene is TRBJ1-4, the V gene TRBV19, with 12 nucleotides matching TRBD1. CDR1 is LNHDA, CDR2 SQIVND, per germline (reference sequence). After removal of 10 bases from V and 6 bases from J, the junction contained 15 bases not matched to a gene. This CDR3 has 17 residues. The CDR3 DNA follows: TGTGCCACGCAACCGGGACAGGGGGCGATTCGGTATGAAAAACTGTTTTTT. It yields the protein CATQPGQGAIRYEKLFF.

The chain uses TRBV29-1 and TRBJ2-7, with 11 bases lining up with TRBD2. With V trimmed by 3 bases and J by 1 base, 5 bases remained unmatched. This CDR3 has 15 residues. The V gene's germline CDR1 is SQVTM and CDR2 ANQGSEA. This chain's CDR3 is CSVDRLAGMSYEQYF. The CDR3 region has the DNA TGCAGCGTTGATAGACTAGCGGGAATGTCCTACGAGCAGTACTTC.

V and J are TRBV5-1 and TRBJ2-5; weak D call: TRBD1 (5 bases). Trimming took off 2 bases at V and 1 base at J, with 6 bases between the two ends. CDR1 and CDR2 (germline): SGHRS, YFSETQ. This CDR3 comprises 13 residues. The CDR3 coding sequence is TGCGCCAGCAGCTTTCAGGGCCAAGAGACCCAGTACTTC. Translated: CASSFQGQETQYF.

The chain combines TRBV10-2 with TRBJ2-2; the D is unclear. CDR3 length: 15 amino acids. The V end was cut by 2 bases, the J end by 1 base, with 8 bases between. Per germline, CDR1 WSHSY and CDR2 SAAADI. The CDR3: CASSERNRNTGELFF. DNA for the CDR3: TGCGCCAGCAGTGAGCGGAACAGGAACACCGGGGAGCTGTTTTTT.